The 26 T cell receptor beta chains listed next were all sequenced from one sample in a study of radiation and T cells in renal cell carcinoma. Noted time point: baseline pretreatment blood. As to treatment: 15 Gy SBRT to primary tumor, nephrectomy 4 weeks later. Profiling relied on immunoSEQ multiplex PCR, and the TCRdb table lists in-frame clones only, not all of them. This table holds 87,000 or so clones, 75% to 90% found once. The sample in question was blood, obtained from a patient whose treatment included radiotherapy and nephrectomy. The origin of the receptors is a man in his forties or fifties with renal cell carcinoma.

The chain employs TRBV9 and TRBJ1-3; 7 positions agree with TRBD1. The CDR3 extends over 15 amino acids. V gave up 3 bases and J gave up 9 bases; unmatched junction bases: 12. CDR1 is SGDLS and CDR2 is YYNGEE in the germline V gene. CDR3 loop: CASSGTGSVSSTIYF. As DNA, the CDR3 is TGTGCCAGCAGCGGGACAGGCTCTGTTTCTAGCACCATATATTTT. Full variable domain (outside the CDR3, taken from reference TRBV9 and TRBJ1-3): DSGVTQTPKHLITATGQRVTLRCSPRSGDLSVYWYQQSLDQGLQFLIQYYNGEERAKGNILERFSAQQFPDLHSELNLSSLELGDSALYFCASSGTGSVSSTIYFGEGSWLTVV.

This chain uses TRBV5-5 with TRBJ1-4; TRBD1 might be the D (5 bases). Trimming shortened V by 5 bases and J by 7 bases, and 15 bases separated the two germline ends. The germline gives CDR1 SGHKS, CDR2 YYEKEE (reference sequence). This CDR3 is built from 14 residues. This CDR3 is CASRLWGVGEKLFF. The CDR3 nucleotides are TGTGCCAGCAGATTGTGGGGGGTTGGTGAAAAACTGTTTTTT.

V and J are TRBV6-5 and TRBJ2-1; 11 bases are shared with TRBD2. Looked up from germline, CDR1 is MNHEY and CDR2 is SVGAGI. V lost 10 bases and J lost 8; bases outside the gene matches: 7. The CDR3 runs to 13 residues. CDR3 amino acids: CATRLGLADEQFF. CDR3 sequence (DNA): TGTGCCACCCGTCTGGGACTAGCGGATGAGCAGTTCTTC.

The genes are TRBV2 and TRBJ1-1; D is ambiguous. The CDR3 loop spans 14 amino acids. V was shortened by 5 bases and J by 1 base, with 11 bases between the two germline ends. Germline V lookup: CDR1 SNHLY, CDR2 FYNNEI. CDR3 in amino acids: CASSNTYRNTEAFF. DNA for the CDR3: TGTGCCAGCAGTAATACATACAGGAACACTGAAGCTTTCTTT.

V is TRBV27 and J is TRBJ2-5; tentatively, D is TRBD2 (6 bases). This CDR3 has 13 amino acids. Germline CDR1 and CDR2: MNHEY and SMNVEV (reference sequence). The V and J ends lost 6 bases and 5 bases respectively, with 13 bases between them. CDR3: CASSPEGGETQYF. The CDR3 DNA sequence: TGTGCCAGCAGCCCGGAGGGCGGGGAGACCCAGTACTTC.

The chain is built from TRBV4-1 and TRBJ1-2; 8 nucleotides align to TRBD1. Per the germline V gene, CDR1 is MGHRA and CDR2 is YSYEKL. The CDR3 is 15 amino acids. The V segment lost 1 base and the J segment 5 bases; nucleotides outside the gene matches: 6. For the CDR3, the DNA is TGCGCCAGCAGCCAAGTAGGCCGGACAGGGTATGGCTACACCTTC. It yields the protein CASSQVGRTGYGYTF.

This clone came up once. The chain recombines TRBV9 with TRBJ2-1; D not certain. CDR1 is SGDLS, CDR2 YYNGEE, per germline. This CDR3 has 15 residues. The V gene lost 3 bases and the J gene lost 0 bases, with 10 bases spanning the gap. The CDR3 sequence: CASSAIEISYNEQFF. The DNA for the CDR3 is TGTGCCAGCAGCGCCATAGAGATCTCCTACAATGAGCAGTTCTTC.

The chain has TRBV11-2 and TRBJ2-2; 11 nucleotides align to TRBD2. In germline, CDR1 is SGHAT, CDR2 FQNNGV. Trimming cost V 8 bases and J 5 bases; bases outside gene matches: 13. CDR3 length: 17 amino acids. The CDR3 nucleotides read TGTGCCAGCGCCGGCGGGCTAGCGGGAGGAAAAACCGGGGAGCTGTTTTTT. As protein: CASAGGLAGGKTGELFF.

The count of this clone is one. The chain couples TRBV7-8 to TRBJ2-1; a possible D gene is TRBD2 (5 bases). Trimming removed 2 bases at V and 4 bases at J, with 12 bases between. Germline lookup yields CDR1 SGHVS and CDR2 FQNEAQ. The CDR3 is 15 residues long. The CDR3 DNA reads TGTGCCAGCAGCTTACCGGGGATTACTTACAATGAGCAGTTCTTC. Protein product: CASSLPGITYNEQFF. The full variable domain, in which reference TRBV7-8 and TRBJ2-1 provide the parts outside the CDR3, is GAGVSQSPRYKVAKRGQDVALRCDPISGHVSLFWYQQALGQGPEFLTYFQNEAQLDKSGLPSDRFFAERPEGSVSTLKIQRTQQEDSAVYLCASSLPGITYNEQFFGPGTRLTVL.

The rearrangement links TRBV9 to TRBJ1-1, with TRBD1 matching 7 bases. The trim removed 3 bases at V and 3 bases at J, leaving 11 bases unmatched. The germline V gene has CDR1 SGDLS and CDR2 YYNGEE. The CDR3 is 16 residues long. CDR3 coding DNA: TGTGCCAGCAGCGCCGGGACCAGGGGGAGGGACACTGAAGCTTTCTTT. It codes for CASSAGTRGRDTEAFF.

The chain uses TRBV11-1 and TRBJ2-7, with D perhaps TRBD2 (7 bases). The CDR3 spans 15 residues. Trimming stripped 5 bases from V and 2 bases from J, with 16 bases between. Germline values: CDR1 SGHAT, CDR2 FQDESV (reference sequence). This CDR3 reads CASSRIRGAPYEQYF. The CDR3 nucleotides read TGTGCCAGCAGCCGCATTCGGGGGGCCCCCTACGAGCAGTACTTC.

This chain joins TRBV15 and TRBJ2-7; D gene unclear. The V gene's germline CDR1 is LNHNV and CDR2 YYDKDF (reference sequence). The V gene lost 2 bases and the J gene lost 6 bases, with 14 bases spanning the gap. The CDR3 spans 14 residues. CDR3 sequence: CATSRLVPLGEQYF. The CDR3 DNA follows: TGTGCCACCAGCAGACTGGTCCCCTTAGGCGAGCAGTACTTC.

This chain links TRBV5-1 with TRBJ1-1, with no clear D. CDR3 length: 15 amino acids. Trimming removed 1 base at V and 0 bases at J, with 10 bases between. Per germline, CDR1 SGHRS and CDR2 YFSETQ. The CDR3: CASSLLRRLNTEAFF. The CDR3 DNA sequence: TGCGCCAGCAGCTTGCTCCGCAGACTGAACACTGAAGCTTTCTTT. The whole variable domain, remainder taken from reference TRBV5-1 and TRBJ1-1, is KAGVTQTPRYLIKTRGQQVTLSCSPISGHRSVSWYQQTPGQGLQFLFEYFSETQRNKGNFPGRFSGRQFSNSRSEMNVSTLELGDSALYLCASSLLRRLNTEAFFGQGTRLTVV.

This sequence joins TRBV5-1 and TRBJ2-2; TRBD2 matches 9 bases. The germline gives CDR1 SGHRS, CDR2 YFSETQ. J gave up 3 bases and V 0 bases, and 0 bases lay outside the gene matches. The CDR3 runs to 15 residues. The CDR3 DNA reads TGCGCCAGCAGCTTGGGACTAGCGGACACCGGGGAGCTGTTTTTT. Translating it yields CASSLGLADTGELFF.

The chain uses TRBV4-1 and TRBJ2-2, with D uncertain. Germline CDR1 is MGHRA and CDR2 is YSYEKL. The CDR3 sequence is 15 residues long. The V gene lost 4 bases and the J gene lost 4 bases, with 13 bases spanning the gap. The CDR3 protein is CASSPVPSGTGELFF. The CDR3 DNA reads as TGCGCCAGCAGCCCCGTTCCCTCGGGCACCGGGGAGCTGTTTTTT.

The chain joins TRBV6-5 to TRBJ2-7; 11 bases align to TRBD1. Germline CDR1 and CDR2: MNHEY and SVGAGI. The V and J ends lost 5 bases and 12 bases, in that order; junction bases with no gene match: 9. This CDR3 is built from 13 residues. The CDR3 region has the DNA TGTGCCAGCAGTCGGGACAGGGGGGTTCTTCGGTACTTC. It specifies CASSRDRGVLRYF.

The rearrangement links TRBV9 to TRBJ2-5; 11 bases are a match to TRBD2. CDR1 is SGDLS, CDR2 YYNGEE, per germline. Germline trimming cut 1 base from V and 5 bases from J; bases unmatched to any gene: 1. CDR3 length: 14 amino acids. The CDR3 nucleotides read TGTGCCAGCAGCGTACTAGCGGGGGGCGAGACCCAGTACTTC. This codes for CASSVLAGGETQYF. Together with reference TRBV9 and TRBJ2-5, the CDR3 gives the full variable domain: DSGVTQTPKHLITATGQRVTLRCSPRSGDLSVYWYQQSLDQGLQFLIQYYNGEERAKGNILERFSAQQFPDLHSELNLSSLELGDSALYFCASSVLAGGETQYFGPGTRLLVL.

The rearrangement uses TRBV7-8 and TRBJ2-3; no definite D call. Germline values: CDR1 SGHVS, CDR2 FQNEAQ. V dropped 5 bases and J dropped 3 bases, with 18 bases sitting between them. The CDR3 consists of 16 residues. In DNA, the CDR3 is TGTGCCAGCAGCCCTGGGTGGTTCCCAAGGACAGATACGCAGTATTTT. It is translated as CASSPGWFPRTDTQYF.

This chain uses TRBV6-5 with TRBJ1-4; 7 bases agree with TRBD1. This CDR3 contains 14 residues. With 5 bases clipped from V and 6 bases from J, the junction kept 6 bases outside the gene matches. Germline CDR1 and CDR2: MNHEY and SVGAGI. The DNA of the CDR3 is TGTGCCAGCAGTACCGGGACAGAGTATGAAAAACTGTTTTTT. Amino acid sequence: CASSTGTEYEKLFF.

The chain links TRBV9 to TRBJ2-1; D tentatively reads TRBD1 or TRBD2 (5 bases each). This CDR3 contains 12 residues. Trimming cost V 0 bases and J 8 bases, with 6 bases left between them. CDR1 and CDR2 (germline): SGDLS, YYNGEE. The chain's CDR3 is CASSVGGYEQFF. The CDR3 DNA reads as TGTGCCAGCAGCGTAGGGGGGTATGAGCAGTTCTTC.

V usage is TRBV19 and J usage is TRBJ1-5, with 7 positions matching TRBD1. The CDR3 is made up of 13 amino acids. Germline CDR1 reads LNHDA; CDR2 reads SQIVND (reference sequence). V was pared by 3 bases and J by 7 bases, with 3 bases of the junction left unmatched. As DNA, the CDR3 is TGTGCCAGTAGTATCGCAGGGGGACAGCCCCAGCATTTT. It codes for CASSIAGGQPQHF.

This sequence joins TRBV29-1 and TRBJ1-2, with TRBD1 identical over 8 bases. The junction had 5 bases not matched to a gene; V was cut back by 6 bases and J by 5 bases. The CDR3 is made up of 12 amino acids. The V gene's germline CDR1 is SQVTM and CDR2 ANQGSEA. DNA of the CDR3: TGCAGCGTCGCGACAGGGGTTTATGGCTACACCTTC. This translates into CSVATGVYGYTF.

CDR3 loop: CASSYEGGSTEAFF. As DNA, the CDR3 is TGTGCCAGCAGTTACGAGGGAGGGAGCACTGAAGCTTTCTTT. The chain uses TRBV6-5 and TRBJ1-1; no firm D call. The CDR3 is 14 amino acids. CDR1 and CDR2 from the germline V gene are MNHEY and SVGAGI. The ends were cut back, 2 bases at V and 4 bases at J, with 11 bases in the middle.

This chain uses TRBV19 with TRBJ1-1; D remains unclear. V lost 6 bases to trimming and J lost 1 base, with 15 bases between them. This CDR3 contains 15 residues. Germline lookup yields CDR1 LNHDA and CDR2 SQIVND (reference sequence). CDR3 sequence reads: CASRDPRASNTEAFF. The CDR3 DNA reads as TGTGCCAGTAGAGATCCCCGGGCCTCGAACACTGAAGCTTTCTTT.

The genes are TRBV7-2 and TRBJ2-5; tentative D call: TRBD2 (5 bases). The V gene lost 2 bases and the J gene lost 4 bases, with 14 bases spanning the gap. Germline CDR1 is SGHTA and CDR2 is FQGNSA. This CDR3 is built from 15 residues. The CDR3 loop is CASSLQRGEGETQYF. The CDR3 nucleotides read TGTGCCAGCAGCTTACAACGGGGAGAGGGAGAGACCCAGTACTTC.

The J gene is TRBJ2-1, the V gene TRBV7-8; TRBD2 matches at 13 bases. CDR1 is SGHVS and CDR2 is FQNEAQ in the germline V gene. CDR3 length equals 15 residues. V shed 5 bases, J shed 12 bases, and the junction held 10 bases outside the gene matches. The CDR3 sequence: CASSETSGRSGWQFF. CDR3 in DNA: TGTGCCAGCAGCGAGACTAGCGGGAGGTCCGGGTGGCAGTTCTTC.